This is a list of T cell receptor beta chains from one sample in a study of circulating and synovial CD4+ cells in juvenile arthritis. The data were produced by immunoSEQ multiplex PCR, yet TCRdb's version contains in-frame clones alone and is incomplete. The sample has over 3,000 clones, roughly 80% seen once; the top ten hold 4% to 6%. Sequencing used CD4+ T cells from synovial fluid. These receptors were obtained from a human donor with juvenile idiopathic arthritis. Both conserved end residues are part of each CDR3. The D gene is left open where the match is weak. Clone size is given for some rows only: seen once, a few or many times, or a class if the clone is expanded.

clone_size: -; j_call: TRBJ2-3; d_call: TRBD1; v_call: TRBV19; cdr3_nt: TGTGCCAGTAGTATAGGGACAGGGGGATCAGATACGCAGTATTTT; cdr3_aa: CASSIGTGGSDTQYF
clone_size: -; j_call: TRBJ2-6; d_call: -; v_call: TRBV19; cdr3_nt: TGTGCCAGTACAAGCGAGGGGGTCCTCTCTGGGGCCAACGTCCTGACTTTC; cdr3_aa: CASTSEGVLSGANVLTF
clone_size: -; j_call: TRBJ1-2; d_call: -; v_call: TRBV25-1; cdr3_nt: TGTGCCAGCAGTGTGAGGGCAGGGGATGGCTACACCTTC; cdr3_aa: CASSVRAGDGYTF
clone_size: -; j_call: TRBJ2-7; d_call: -; v_call: TRBV10-3; cdr3_nt: TGTGCCATCAGTGACCGGACGGGATCCTACGAGCAGTACTTC; cdr3_aa: CAISDRTGSYEQYF
clone_size: -; j_call: TRBJ2-1; d_call: -; v_call: TRBV5-1; cdr3_nt: TGCGCCAGCAGCACCGTACCACTGGATCAACGGGTCGAGCAGTTCTTC; cdr3_aa: CASSTVPLDQRVEQFF
clone_size: -; j_call: TRBJ2-2; d_call: TRBD2; v_call: TRBV5-1; cdr3_nt: TGCGCCAGCAGCTGGACGACTAGCGGGAGGGCTAACACCGGGGAGCTGTTTTTT; cdr3_aa: CASSWTTSGRANTGELFF
clone_size: -; j_call: TRBJ1-1; d_call: TRBD1; v_call: TRBV18; cdr3_nt: TGTGCCAGCTCACCACTGGCACAGGGGGCCACTGAAGCTTTCTTT; cdr3_aa: CASSPLAQGATEAFF
clone_size: once; j_call: TRBJ2-1; d_call: -; v_call: TRBV4-1; cdr3_nt: TGCGCCAGCAGCCAAGATGAAGGGGTCTCCTACAATGAGCAGTTCTTC; cdr3_aa: CASSQDEGVSYNEQFF
clone_size: -; j_call: TRBJ1-5; d_call: -; v_call: TRBV4-1; cdr3_nt: TGCGCCAGCAGCCAAGATAGACAGGTCAATCAGCCCCAGCATTTT; cdr3_aa: CASSQDRQVNQPQHF
clone_size: few; j_call: TRBJ1-5; d_call: TRBD1; v_call: TRBV11-2; cdr3_nt: TGTGCCAGCAGCTTGACAGGGGACGATAATCAGCCCCAGCATTTT; cdr3_aa: CASSLTGDDNQPQHF
clone_size: -; j_call: TRBJ2-5; d_call: -; v_call: TRBV5-1; cdr3_nt: TGCGCCAGCAGCTTGGCTATGGAGACCCAGTACTTC; cdr3_aa: CASSLAMETQYF
clone_size: -; j_call: TRBJ2-6; d_call: -; v_call: TRBV7-3; cdr3_nt: TGTGCCAGCAGTGATCGGGAATCTGGGGCCAACGTCCTGACTTTC; cdr3_aa: CASSDRESGANVLTF
clone_size: once; j_call: TRBJ2-1; d_call: -; v_call: TRBV4-1; cdr3_nt: TGCGCCAGCAGCCAAGATCGGCAGGCGCCTTACAATGAGCAGTTCTTC; cdr3_aa: CASSQDRQAPYNEQFF
clone_size: -; j_call: TRBJ2-5; d_call: -; v_call: TRBV6-5; cdr3_nt: TGTGCCAGCCGCCTGCGGGGTCCCGGGGAGACCCAGTACTTC; cdr3_aa: CASRLRGPGETQYF
clone_size: -; j_call: TRBJ2-7; d_call: -; v_call: TRBV5-5; cdr3_nt: TGTGCCAGCAGCTTGGCGCAGGCCTACGAGCAGTACTTC; cdr3_aa: CASSLAQAYEQYF
clone_size: -; j_call: TRBJ1-4; d_call: -; v_call: TRBV4-1; cdr3_nt: TGCGCCAGCAGCCAAGATGGGGCAGGTTACGAAAAACTGTTTTTT; cdr3_aa: CASSQDGAGYEKLFF
clone_size: once; j_call: TRBJ2-3; d_call: -; v_call: TRBV9; cdr3_nt: TGTGCCAGCAGCGTAGCTGTGGGGGACATGCAGTATTTT; cdr3_aa: CASSVAVGDMQYF
clone_size: -; j_call: TRBJ1-1; d_call: -; v_call: TRBV7-9; cdr3_nt: TGTGCCAGCAGCTCCCCGACAGTTATGAACACTGAAGCTTTCTTT; cdr3_aa: CASSSPTVMNTEAFF
clone_size: -; j_call: TRBJ2-7; d_call: TRBD2; v_call: TRBV4-1; cdr3_nt: TGCGCCAGCAGCCTGGGACTAGCGCTTGGGGGGGAGCAGTACTTC; cdr3_aa: CASSLGLALGGEQYF
clone_size: -; j_call: TRBJ2-1; d_call: -; v_call: TRBV18; cdr3_nt: TGTGCCAGCTTCGACAGGAGCTCCTACAATGAGCAGTTCTTC; cdr3_aa: CASFDRSSYNEQFF
clone_size: -; j_call: TRBJ2-7; d_call: -; v_call: TRBV11-2; cdr3_nt: TGTGCCAGCAGCCATATGAGGGAGCAGTACTTC; cdr3_aa: CASSHMREQYF
clone_size: -; j_call: TRBJ1-3; d_call: -; v_call: TRBV4-2; cdr3_nt: TGTGCCAGCAGCCAAGATCGGGAGTTTTTGGATTCTGGAAACACCATATATTTT; cdr3_aa: CASSQDREFLDSGNTIYF
clone_size: -; j_call: TRBJ1-3; d_call: TRBD1; v_call: TRBV18; cdr3_nt: TGTGCCAGCTCACCACTATCTATTGGGACAGGCCCCTCTGGAAACACCATATATTTT; cdr3_aa: CASSPLSIGTGPSGNTIYF
clone_size: once; j_call: TRBJ2-1; d_call: TRBD2; v_call: TRBV14; cdr3_nt: TGTGCCAGCAGCCAAACCAAACTAGCGGGGGGGTCCTACAATGAGCAGTTCTTC; cdr3_aa: CASSQTKLAGGSYNEQFF
clone_size: -; j_call: TRBJ2-2; d_call: TRBD1; v_call: TRBV2; cdr3_nt: TGTGCCAGCAGTGTAACAGGGGAAGACACCGGGGAGCTGTTTTTT; cdr3_aa: CASSVTGEDTGELFF
clone_size: -; j_call: TRBJ1-1; d_call: -; v_call: TRBV19; cdr3_nt: TGTGCCAGCCTTGCGGGCAGGTACACTGAAGCTTTCTTT; cdr3_aa: CASLAGRYTEAFF
clone_size: -; j_call: TRBJ2-1; d_call: TRBD2; v_call: TRBV30; cdr3_nt: TGTGCCTGGAGTGTCTACCCGAATGGTGGGACTAGGAAATACAATGAGCAGTTCTTC; cdr3_aa: CAWSVYPNGGTRKYNEQFF
clone_size: -; j_call: TRBJ1-6; d_call: -; v_call: TRBV30; cdr3_nt: TGTGCCTGGAGTGTAGGAGGCAGGGGAAATTCACCCCTCCACTTT; cdr3_aa: CAWSVGGRGNSPLHF
clone_size: -; j_call: TRBJ2-4; d_call: -; v_call: TRBV2; cdr3_nt: TGTGCCAGCAGTGAGGTTGACTTGAGCATTCAGTACTTC; cdr3_aa: CASSEVDLSIQYF
clone_size: once; j_call: TRBJ2-1; d_call: -; v_call: TRBV5-6; cdr3_nt: TGTGCCAGCAGCTTTGGGGGGGGCCTACACAATGAGCAGTTCTTC; cdr3_aa: CASSFGGGLHNEQFF
clone_size: -; j_call: TRBJ2-7; d_call: TRBD2; v_call: TRBV28; cdr3_nt: TGTGCCAGCACTACCAGCGGGAGGGCCTCCTACGAGCAGTACTTC; cdr3_aa: CASTTSGRASYEQYF
clone_size: -; j_call: TRBJ1-4; d_call: -; v_call: TRBV5-1; cdr3_nt: TGCGCCAGCAGCTTGGCCCGGTCGTCAACTAATGAAAAACTGTTTTTT; cdr3_aa: CASSLARSSTNEKLFF
clone_size: -; j_call: TRBJ2-1; d_call: TRBD2; v_call: TRBV27; cdr3_nt: TGTGCCAGCAGAACCTCCCCGGGACTAGTAAGTTCTGAGCAGTTCTTC; cdr3_aa: CASRTSPGLVSSEQFF
clone_size: -; j_call: TRBJ1-5; d_call: TRBD1; v_call: TRBV9; cdr3_nt: TGTGCCAGCAGCCCAAGTACAGGGGCGCAGGGCCAGCCCCAGCATTTT; cdr3_aa: CASSPSTGAQGQPQHF
clone_size: -; j_call: TRBJ1-5; d_call: -; v_call: TRBV30; cdr3_nt: TGTGCCTGGAGTGTACAGGGAAATCAGCCCCAGCATTTT; cdr3_aa: CAWSVQGNQPQHF
clone_size: -; j_call: TRBJ2-1; d_call: -; v_call: TRBV7-2; cdr3_nt: TGTGCCAGCAGCTTAGCTAGCGGCCCCCAAGATGAGCAGTTCTTC; cdr3_aa: CASSLASGPQDEQFF
clone_size: -; j_call: TRBJ2-2; d_call: TRBD1; v_call: TRBV5-1; cdr3_nt: TGCGCCAGCAGCCCCGGGACAGGGGGCGCAGGGAGCGGGGAGCTGTTTTTT; cdr3_aa: CASSPGTGGAGSGELFF
clone_size: once; j_call: TRBJ1-5; d_call: -; v_call: TRBV6-6; cdr3_nt: TGTGCCAGCAGGAATGGACTGATCAATCAGCCCCAGCATTTT; cdr3_aa: CASRNGLINQPQHF
clone_size: -; j_call: TRBJ1-6; d_call: TRBD1; v_call: TRBV19; cdr3_nt: TGTGCCAGTAGTGTACTTAACAGGGGAATCAATTCACCCCTCCACTTT; cdr3_aa: CASSVLNRGINSPLHF
clone_size: -; j_call: TRBJ1-6; d_call: -; v_call: TRBV10-1; cdr3_nt: TGCGCCAGCAGTGAGTCTGGGCAGGGCAATAATTCCCCCCTCCACTTT; cdr3_aa: CASSESGQGNNSPLHF
clone_size: -; j_call: TRBJ2-3; d_call: -; v_call: TRBV15; cdr3_nt: TGTGCCACCAGCAGAGATAGGGGGACGGGCACAGATACGCAGTATTTT; cdr3_aa: CATSRDRGTGTDTQYF
clone_size: -; j_call: TRBJ1-1; d_call: -; v_call: TRBV19; cdr3_nt: TGTGCCAGTAGTCCAGCCCGATCTGGGCGAGCTGAAGCTTTCTTT; cdr3_aa: CASSPARSGRAEAFF
clone_size: -; j_call: TRBJ2-1; d_call: -; v_call: TRBV7-8; cdr3_nt: TGTGCCAGCAGCTTAGCCTTCGGCTCCTACAATGAGCAGTTCTTC; cdr3_aa: CASSLAFGSYNEQFF
clone_size: few; j_call: TRBJ1-1; d_call: -; v_call: TRBV6-1; cdr3_nt: TGTGCCAGCAGTGGCGCAGGGTTCGGCACTGAAGCTTTCTTT; cdr3_aa: CASSGAGFGTEAFF
clone_size: -; j_call: TRBJ1-5; d_call: TRBD1; v_call: TRBV28; cdr3_nt: TGTGCCAGCAGTTTAAACCGAGGGGGCGGAGGACAGCCCCAGCATTTT; cdr3_aa: CASSLNRGGGGQPQHF
clone_size: -; j_call: TRBJ2-7; d_call: -; v_call: TRBV29-1; cdr3_nt: TGCAGCGTTTCCTACAGGTTCTCCTACGAGCAGTACTTC; cdr3_aa: CSVSYRFSYEQYF
clone_size: -; j_call: TRBJ2-6; d_call: -; v_call: TRBV7-9; cdr3_nt: TGTGCCAGCAGCCCCGTCTCTGGGGCCAACGTCCTGACTTTC; cdr3_aa: CASSPVSGANVLTF
clone_size: -; j_call: TRBJ2-1; d_call: TRBD1; v_call: TRBV4-1; cdr3_nt: TGCGCCAGCAGCCAAGATCTGGGACAGGGGGTGGACAATGAGCAGTTCTTC; cdr3_aa: CASSQDLGQGVDNEQFF
clone_size: -; j_call: TRBJ2-4; d_call: -; v_call: TRBV18; cdr3_nt: TGTGCCAGCTCACCACAAAATGAACAGAAAAACATTCAGTACTTC; cdr3_aa: CASSPQNEQKNIQYF
clone_size: -; j_call: TRBJ2-3; d_call: TRBD2; v_call: TRBV13; cdr3_nt: TGTGCCAGCAGCTGGACTAGCGGGACAGATACGCAGTATTTT; cdr3_aa: CASSWTSGTDTQYF
clone_size: -; j_call: TRBJ2-2; d_call: -; v_call: TRBV4-1; cdr3_nt: TGCGCCAGCAGACCAACCTCGGGACAGAACACCGGGGAGCTGTTTTTT; cdr3_aa: CASRPTSGQNTGELFF